This T cell receptor beta chain emerged from a study of T cells in Graves' hyperthyroidism and ophthalmopathy. RNA transcripts provided the source from which TCR beta CDR3 regions were amplified. With the HTBI primer set, the TCR CDR3 went through a first round of RT-PCR. TCRdb analysed the multiplex PCR reads with MiXCR anew, one entry per CDR3 protein. This table has 380,000 or so distinct CDR3 sequences, about 18% appearing once. With 1 base clipped from V and 5 bases from J, the junction kept 2 bases outside the gene matches. Germline V lookup: CDR1 LGHDT, CDR2 YNNKEL (reference sequence). This CDR3 is built from 14 residues.

The TCR sequence derives from a woman between 18 and 29 years old with Graves' hyperthyroidism. The chain recombines TRBV3-1 with TRBJ1-5, with 7 bases aligning to TRBD1. The source material was blood. The CDR3 nucleotides read TGTGCCAGCAGCCAAGGGACAGGACATCAGCCCCAGCATTTT. This translates into CASSQGTGHQPQHF.